This TCR beta chain was recorded in a study of shared clonotypes between healthy human individuals. The wider study: Plates per donor: three CD4 naive, three CD4 memory, two CD8 naive, one CD8 memory. Whole-study results and caveats: For sorted subsets, rarefaction showed incomplete sequencing despite large depth. Clonotypes shared by all four sorted-subset donors had higher generation probabilities than non-shared clonotypes.

Worth noting for this clone: Its antigen is currently unknown.

Per the authors' pipeline: Filtering of immunoSEQ junctional sequences could not match full-length read filtering. Method: immunoSEQ multiplex PCR; TCRdb's copy keeps in-frame clones and lacks some. V and J calls and clone size are as listed in that table; D and trimming were resolved from the DNA. The profile shows hundreds of thousands of clones, around 96% of them singletons. CD45RO-negative, CCR7-positively selected cells formed the naive CD8 fraction, excluding terminally differentiated effector memory CD45RA+ cells. Trimming took off 4 bases at V and 6 bases at J, with 4 bases between the two ends. Per germline, CDR1 SGHVS and CDR2 FNYEAQ. The CDR3 extends over 11 amino acids.

The receptor comes from a man aged 25-45 years in good health. Sample: naive CD8+ T cells sorted from blood. The gene calls are TRBV7-6 and TRBJ2-1; D ambiguous. This CDR3 is CASSWANEQFF. In DNA form, the CDR3 reads TGTGCCAGCAGCTGGGCCAATGAGCAGTTCTTC.